A selection of T cell receptor beta chains follows, all from one sample in a study of response to subunit inactivated influenza vaccine. TCRdb re-analysed the RT-PCR reads in MiXCR, keeping a single row per CDR3 protein. The sample holds about 190,000 distinct CDR3 sequences, over 13% seen once. Sequenced material: CD8+ T cells sorted from PBMCs, taken approximately 5 days after vaccination. The receptor source for this set is a man between 50 and 59 years old who received an inactivated influenza vaccine. The CDR3 runs from the conserved cysteine through the conserved F or W. D genes are given only for firm matches. Clone sizes are given selectively: once, few, many, or a class where the clone is expanded.

D gene: TRBD2; J gene: TRBJ2-7; clone size: -; V gene: TRBV20-1; CDR3 DNA: TGCAGTGCAAGCGGACTAGCGGGAGTCCCAACCTACGAGCAGTACTTC; CDR3 protein: CSASGLAGVPTYEQYF
D gene: -; J gene: TRBJ1-4; clone size: few; V gene: TRBV7-9; CDR3 DNA: TGTGCCAGCAGTCGGACAGCTTATCTGTTTTTT; CDR3 protein: CASSRTAYLFF
D gene: -; J gene: TRBJ1-5; clone size: many; V gene: TRBV7-9; CDR3 DNA: TGTGCCAGCAGCTTAGGTATGGGATCCCAGCCCCAGCATTTT; CDR3 protein: CASSLGMGSQPQHF
D gene: TRBD2; J gene: TRBJ2-7; clone size: few; V gene: TRBV28; CDR3 DNA: TGTGCCAGCAGGCGGGGGAGAGGCGAGCAGTACTTC; CDR3 protein: CASRRGRGEQYF
D gene: -; J gene: TRBJ1-1; clone size: few; V gene: TRBV9; CDR3 DNA: TGTGCCAGCAGCGAGTCGGACTGGAGAGAAGCTTTCTTT; CDR3 protein: CASSESDWREAFF
D gene: -; J gene: TRBJ2-2; clone size: -; V gene: TRBV3-1; CDR3 DNA: TGTGCCAGCAGCCACAGGGCAGCCGCGAACACCGGGGAGCTGTTTTTT; CDR3 protein: CASSHRAAANTGELFF
D gene: -; J gene: TRBJ2-5; clone size: -; V gene: TRBV30; CDR3 DNA: TGTGCCTGGAGTGCTTTCCTGAAGGCCTTACTGGAGACCCAGTACTTC; CDR3 protein: CAWSAFLKALLETQYF
D gene: TRBD2; J gene: TRBJ2-7; clone size: few; V gene: TRBV29-1; CDR3 DNA: TGCAGCGTTGACGGTGGACTAGCGGGAGAGAAAGAATCGTACGAGCAGTACTTC; CDR3 protein: CSVDGGLAGEKESYEQYF
D gene: TRBD1; J gene: TRBJ1-5; clone size: -; V gene: TRBV15; CDR3 DNA: TGTGCCACCAGCAGAGACAGGGGGCTAACTCAGCCCCAGCATTTT; CDR3 protein: CATSRDRGLTQPQHF
D gene: TRBD2; J gene: TRBJ2-1; clone size: few; V gene: TRBV18; CDR3 DNA: TGTGCCAGCTCACCCGGGGGGGATGGGGAGCAGTTCTTC; CDR3 protein: CASSPGGDGEQFF
D gene: -; J gene: TRBJ2-1; clone size: many; V gene: TRBV5-1; CDR3 DNA: TGCGCCAGCTGCGAATTCGCAGGATCTTCTTACAATGAGCAGTTCTTC; CDR3 protein: CASCEFAGSSYNEQFF
D gene: -; J gene: TRBJ1-5; clone size: -; V gene: TRBV30; CDR3 DNA: TGTGCCTGGAGTGTCGGGCAGGAATATCAGCCCCAGCATTTT; CDR3 protein: CAWSVGQEYQPQHF
D gene: TRBD2; J gene: TRBJ2-2; clone size: few; V gene: TRBV9; CDR3 DNA: TGTGCCAGCAGCGGATTTGGGCTAGCGGGACTCGTCACCGGGGAGCTGTTTTTT; CDR3 protein: CASSGFGLAGLVTGELFF
D gene: -; J gene: TRBJ2-1; clone size: -; V gene: TRBV20-1; CDR3 DNA: TGCAGTGCTACGTGGGAAGGAAGATACAATGAGCAGTTCTTC; CDR3 protein: CSATWEGRYNEQFF
D gene: TRBD1; J gene: TRBJ2-7; clone size: few; V gene: TRBV4-3; CDR3 DNA: TGCGCCAGCAGCCAAGTGGTAGGGACAGGGGCCTACGAGCAGTACTTC; CDR3 protein: CASSQVVGTGAYEQYF
D gene: -; J gene: TRBJ2-3; clone size: many; V gene: TRBV15; CDR3 DNA: TGTGCCACCTCTCCGAACAGGAGGAGCACAGATACGCAGTATTTT; CDR3 protein: CATSPNRRSTDTQYF
D gene: -; J gene: TRBJ2-3; clone size: few; V gene: TRBV6-2/TRBV6-3; CDR3 DNA: TGTGCCAGCAGTTTTACTCTCGACGGGGATACGCAGTATTTT; CDR3 protein: CASSFTLDGDTQYF
D gene: -; J gene: TRBJ2-1; clone size: -; V gene: TRBV6-5; CDR3 DNA: TGTGCCAGCAGTTACACCGTAACGGGTTTAAATGAGCAGTTCTTC; CDR3 protein: CASSYTVTGLNEQFF
D gene: TRBD2; J gene: TRBJ2-1; clone size: few; V gene: TRBV12-3/TRBV12-4; CDR3 DNA: TGTGCCAGCAGTTTAGCTCCCGGGACTAGCGTCGATTTC; CDR3 protein: CASSLAPGTSVDF
D gene: -; J gene: TRBJ2-2; clone size: few; V gene: TRBV11-2; CDR3 DNA: TGTGCCAGCAGCTCCAGAAGTCTAGGATCCGGGGAGCTGTTTTTT; CDR3 protein: CASSSRSLGSGELFF
D gene: -; J gene: TRBJ2-5; clone size: many; V gene: TRBV27; CDR3 DNA: TGTGCCAGCAGTTTGATCTCAGGGCAAGAGACCCAGTACTTC; CDR3 protein: CASSLISGQETQYF
D gene: -; J gene: TRBJ2-1; clone size: few; V gene: TRBV7-9; CDR3 DNA: TGTGCCAGCAGCACCTACGGGCATTTGGACAATGAGCAGTTCTTC; CDR3 protein: CASSTYGHLDNEQFF